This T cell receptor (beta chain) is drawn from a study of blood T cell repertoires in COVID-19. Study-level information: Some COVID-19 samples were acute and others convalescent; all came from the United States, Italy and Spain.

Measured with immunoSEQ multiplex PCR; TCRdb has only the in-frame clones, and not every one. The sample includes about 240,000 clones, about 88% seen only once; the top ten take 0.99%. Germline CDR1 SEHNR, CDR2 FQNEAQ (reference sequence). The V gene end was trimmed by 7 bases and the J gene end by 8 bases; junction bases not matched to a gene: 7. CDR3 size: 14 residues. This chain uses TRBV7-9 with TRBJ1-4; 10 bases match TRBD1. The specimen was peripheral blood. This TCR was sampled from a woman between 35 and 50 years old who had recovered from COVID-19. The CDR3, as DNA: TGTGCCAGCACCCCGGGACAGGGGCAGGAAAAACTGTTTTTT. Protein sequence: CASTPGQGQEKLFF.